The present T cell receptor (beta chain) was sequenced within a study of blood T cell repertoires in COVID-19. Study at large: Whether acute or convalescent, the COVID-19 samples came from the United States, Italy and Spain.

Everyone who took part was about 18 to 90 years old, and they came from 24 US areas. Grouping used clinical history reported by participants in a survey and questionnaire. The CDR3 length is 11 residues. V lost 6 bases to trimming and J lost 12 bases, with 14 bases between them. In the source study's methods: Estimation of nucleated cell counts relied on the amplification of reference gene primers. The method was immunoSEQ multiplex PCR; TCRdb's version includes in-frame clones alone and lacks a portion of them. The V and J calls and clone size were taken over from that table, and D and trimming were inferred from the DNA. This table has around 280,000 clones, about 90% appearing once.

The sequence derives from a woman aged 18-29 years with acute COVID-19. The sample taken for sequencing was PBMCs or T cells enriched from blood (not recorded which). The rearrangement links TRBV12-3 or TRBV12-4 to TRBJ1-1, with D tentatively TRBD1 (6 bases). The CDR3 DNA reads TGTGCCAGCAGGCGACCAGGGGAAACTTTCTTT. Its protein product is CASRRPGETFF.